This is a list of T cell receptor beta chains from one sample in a study of T cell changes during pregnancy in multiple sclerosis. The method was immunoSEQ multiplex PCR; TCRdb's version includes in-frame clones alone and lacks a portion of them. The sample contains roughly 38,000 clones, 90% to 95% of which appear only once. Sequencing was performed on CD4+ T cells from peripheral blood mononuclear cells, taken in the second trimester of pregnancy. Receptors were obtained from a female donor in good health, enrolled as a control in a pregnancy study. Each CDR3 is given with its conserved first and last residue. Fields, in order: CDR3 DNA, CDR3 protein, clone size, D gene, J gene, V gene. A D gene is named only where the DNA matches it firmly. Part of the rows lack a size; the others show once, few, many or a class for expanded clones.

DNA: TGTGCCAGTGACTCAGGAAACACCATATATTTT
CDR3: CASDSGNTIYF
size: -
D: -
J: TRBJ1-3
V: TRBV19

DNA: TGTGCCAGCAGACCTACCGGGACAGGGAATGAAAAACTGTTTTTT
CDR3: CASRPTGTGNEKLFF
size: -
D: TRBD1
J: TRBJ1-4
V: TRBV28

DNA: TGTGCCAGCAGCGGAAGGGACAGGGGAAGAGCTTTCTTT
CDR3: CASSGRDRGRAFF
size: few
D: TRBD1
J: TRBJ1-1
V: TRBV9

DNA: TGCGCCAGCGGAACGGGAGATTGGAACACTGAAGCTTTCTTT
CDR3: CASGTGDWNTEAFF
size: -
D: -
J: TRBJ1-1
V: TRBV5-1

DNA: TGTGCCAGCAGCCGAGGACAGGACGGTGGTGAAAAACTGTTTTTT
CDR3: CASSRGQDGGEKLFF
size: -
D: TRBD1
J: TRBJ1-4
V: TRBV6-6

DNA: TGTGCCAGCTCACCCGGCGGGGGGCAGAGCACTGAAGCTTTCTTT
CDR3: CASSPGGGQSTEAFF
size: once
D: -
J: TRBJ1-1
V: TRBV18

DNA: TGTGCCAGCAGTTTGCCAGGGGGCTCTGACGAGCAGTACTTC
CDR3: CASSLPGGSDEQYF
size: -
D: TRBD1
J: TRBJ2-7
V: TRBV27

DNA: TGTGCCAGCACCTTAGAGGCGGCGGGGGGAGACACCGGGGAGCTGTTTTTT
CDR3: CASTLEAAGGDTGELFF
size: -
D: TRBD2
J: TRBJ2-2
V: TRBV9

DNA: TGTGCCAGCAGCAAAGGGGATCAGGGTTTC
CDR3: CASSKGDQGF
size: -
D: -
J: TRBJ2-7
V: TRBV21-1

DNA: TGTGCCAGTAGTAGAGCGGTGAGGAGCACCGGGGAGCTGTTTTTT
CDR3: CASSRAVRSTGELFF
size: -
D: -
J: TRBJ2-2
V: TRBV19

DNA: TGTGCCAGCAAGGAGGGCAGGGAAGAGACCCAGTACTTC
CDR3: CASKEGREETQYF
size: few
D: -
J: TRBJ2-5
V: TRBV2

DNA: TGTGCCAGCAGCGGGGGCCCCGGGGAGACCCAGTACTTC
CDR3: CASSGGPGETQYF
size: -
D: -
J: TRBJ2-5
V: TRBV7-3

DNA: TGTGCCAGCAACTCCTGGACAGGGAATTACAATGAGCAGTTCTTC
CDR3: CASNSWTGNYNEQFF
size: once
D: TRBD1
J: TRBJ2-1
V: TRBV5-5

DNA: TGTGCCAGCAGTTTGGGGAGCCCCAACACAGATACGCAGTATTTT
CDR3: CASSLGSPNTDTQYF
size: few
D: -
J: TRBJ2-3
V: TRBV7-3

DNA: TGTGCCACCAGCAGATATAGCGGGGTGGAAGATACGCAGTATTTT
CDR3: CATSRYSGVEDTQYF
size: -
D: TRBD2
J: TRBJ2-3
V: TRBV15

DNA: TGTGCCAGCAGCCCTAGAGGGTCGTCGTTCCCCTACGAGCAGTACTTC
CDR3: CASSPRGSSFPYEQYF
size: -
D: -
J: TRBJ2-7
V: TRBV7-2

DNA: TGTGCCTGGACCACGGGTAACTATGGCTACACCTTC
CDR3: CAWTTGNYGYTF
size: once
D: -
J: TRBJ1-2
V: TRBV30

DNA: TGTGCCAGCACGAGGGGGCCTGAAAAACTGTTTTTT
CDR3: CASTRGPEKLFF
size: few
D: TRBD1
J: TRBJ1-4
V: TRBV28

DNA: TGTGCCAGCAGCCCCATGGCTAGCGGGGTGAGGGAGACCCAGTACTTC
CDR3: CASSPMASGVRETQYF
size: once
D: TRBD2
J: TRBJ2-5
V: TRBV7-2

DNA: TGTGCCATCAGTGAGCCACCTTCGACAGAGAACACTGAAGCTTTCTTT
CDR3: CAISEPPSTENTEAFF
size: -
D: -
J: TRBJ1-1
V: TRBV10-3

DNA: TGTGCTAGCAGCTTACAACAGGGGGACGAGCAGTACTTC
CDR3: CASSLQQGDEQYF
size: -
D: TRBD1
J: TRBJ2-7
V: TRBV7-7

DNA: TGTGCCAGCAGCCCCAGAGGGAGGGGACAGGTGAACACTGAAGCTTTCTTT
CDR3: CASSPRGRGQVNTEAFF
size: once
D: TRBD1
J: TRBJ1-1
V: TRBV7-6